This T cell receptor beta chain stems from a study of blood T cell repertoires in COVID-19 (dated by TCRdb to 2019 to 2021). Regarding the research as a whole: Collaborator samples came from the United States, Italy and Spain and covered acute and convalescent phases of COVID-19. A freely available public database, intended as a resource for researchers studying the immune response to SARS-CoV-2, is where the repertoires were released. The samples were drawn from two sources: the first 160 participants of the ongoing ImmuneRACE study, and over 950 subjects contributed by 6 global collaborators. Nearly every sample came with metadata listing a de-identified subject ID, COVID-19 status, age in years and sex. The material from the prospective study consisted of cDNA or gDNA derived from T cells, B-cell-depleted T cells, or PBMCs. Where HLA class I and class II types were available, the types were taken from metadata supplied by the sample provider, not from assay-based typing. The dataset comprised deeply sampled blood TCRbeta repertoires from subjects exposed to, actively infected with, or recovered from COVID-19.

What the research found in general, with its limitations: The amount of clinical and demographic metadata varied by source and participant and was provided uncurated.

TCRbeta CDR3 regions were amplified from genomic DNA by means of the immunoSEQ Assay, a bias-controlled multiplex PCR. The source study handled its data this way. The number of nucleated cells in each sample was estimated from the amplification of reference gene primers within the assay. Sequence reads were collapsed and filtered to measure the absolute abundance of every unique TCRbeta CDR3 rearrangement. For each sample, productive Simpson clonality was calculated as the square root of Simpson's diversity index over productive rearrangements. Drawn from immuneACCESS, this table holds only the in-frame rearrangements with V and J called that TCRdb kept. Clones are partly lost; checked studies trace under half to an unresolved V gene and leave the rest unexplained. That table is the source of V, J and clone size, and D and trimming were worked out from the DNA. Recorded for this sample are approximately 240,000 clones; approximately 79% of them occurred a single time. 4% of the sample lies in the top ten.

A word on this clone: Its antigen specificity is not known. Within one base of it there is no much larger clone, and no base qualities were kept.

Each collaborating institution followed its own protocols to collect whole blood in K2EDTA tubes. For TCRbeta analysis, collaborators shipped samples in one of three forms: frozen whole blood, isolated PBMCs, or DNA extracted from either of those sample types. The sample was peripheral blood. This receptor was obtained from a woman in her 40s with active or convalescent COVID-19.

At the DNA level, the sequence is TGTGCCAGTAGTGCACCTGCGTCGAGGGTGAACACTGAAGCTTTCTTT. Translated, this gives CASSAPASRVNTEAFF. Here the chain combines TRBV19 and TRBJ1-1; the D gene remains uncertain. Reading from cysteine to phenylalanine, the CDR3 counts 16 amino acids. Only the CDR3 part of the read is kept: 48 bases, read in frame from the first base. V sheds 5 bases and J sheds 0 bases, leaving 16 bases between their ends. Via the germline V gene (reference sequence), CDR1 is LNHDA and CDR2 SQIVND.